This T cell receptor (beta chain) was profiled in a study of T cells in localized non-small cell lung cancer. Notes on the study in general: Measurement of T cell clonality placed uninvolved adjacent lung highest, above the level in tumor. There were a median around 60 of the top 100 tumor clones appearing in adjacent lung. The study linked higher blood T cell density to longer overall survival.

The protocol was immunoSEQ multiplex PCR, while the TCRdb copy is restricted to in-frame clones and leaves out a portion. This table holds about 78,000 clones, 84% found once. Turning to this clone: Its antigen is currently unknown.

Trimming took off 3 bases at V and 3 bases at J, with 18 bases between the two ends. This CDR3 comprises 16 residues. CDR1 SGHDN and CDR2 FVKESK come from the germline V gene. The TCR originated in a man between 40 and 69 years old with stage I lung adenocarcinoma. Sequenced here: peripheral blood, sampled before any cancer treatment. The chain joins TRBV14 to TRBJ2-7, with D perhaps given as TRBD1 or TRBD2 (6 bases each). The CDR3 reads CASSQHTGIGGYEQYF. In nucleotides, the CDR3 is TGTGCCAGCAGCCAGCACACAGGGATCGGGGGCTACGAGCAGTACTTC.